This T cell receptor (beta chain) is drawn from a study of T-cell reconstitution after alpha-beta-depleted transplantation in children. Study-level points and caveats: Alpha-beta T cells about two months after transplant reportedly derived from several hundred expanded graft clones. Counts and diversity of T cells one year after transplant came mostly from newly produced T cells. At day 60, the high TCRbeta diversity found in some patients originated from recipient T cells and thymic progenitors that had survived.

A TCRbeta library incorporating unique molecular identifiers was prepared. TCRdb re-analysed the PCR reads in MiXCR, keeping a single row per CDR3 protein. The sample carries around 960,000 distinct CDR3 sequences, about 30% recorded once. The CDR3 extends over 16 amino acids. Per the germline V gene, CDR1 is SQVTM and CDR2 is ANQGSEA. This clonotype was detected a few times. Its antigen is currently unknown. The chain joins TRBV29-1 to TRBJ2-3; 7 nucleotides match TRBD1. The sequence derives from a boy less than two years old who had a stem cell transplant for SCID, so the T cells may come from the graft donor. Specimen: PBMCs, mostly from graft donor cells, collected 360 days after TCRalphabeta/CD19-depleted stem cell transplant. The CDR3 sequence: CSATSKQGPRSDTQYF. Here the CDR3 DNA reads TGCAGTGCAACCTCGAAACAGGGGCCCCGGTCGGATACGCAGTATTTT.